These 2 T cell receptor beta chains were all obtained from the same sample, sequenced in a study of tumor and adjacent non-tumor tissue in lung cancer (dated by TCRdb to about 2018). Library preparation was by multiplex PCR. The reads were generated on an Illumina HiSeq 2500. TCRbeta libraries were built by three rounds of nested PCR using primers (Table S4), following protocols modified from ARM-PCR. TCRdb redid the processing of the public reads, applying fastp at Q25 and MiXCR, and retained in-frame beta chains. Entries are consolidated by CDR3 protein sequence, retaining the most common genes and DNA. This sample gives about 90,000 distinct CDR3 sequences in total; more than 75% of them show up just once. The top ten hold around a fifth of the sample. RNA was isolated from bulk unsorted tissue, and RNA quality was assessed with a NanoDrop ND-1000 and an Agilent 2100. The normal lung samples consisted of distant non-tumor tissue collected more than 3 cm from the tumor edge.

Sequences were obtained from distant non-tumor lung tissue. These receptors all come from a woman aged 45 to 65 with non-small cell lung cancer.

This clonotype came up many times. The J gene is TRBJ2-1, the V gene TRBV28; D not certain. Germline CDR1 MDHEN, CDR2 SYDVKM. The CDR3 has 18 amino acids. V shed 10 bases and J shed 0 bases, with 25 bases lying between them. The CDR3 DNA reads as TGTGCCACCGATAACCCCTTCTACCGTTCAAGCTCCTACAATGAGCAGTTCTTC. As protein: CATDNPFYRSSSYNEQFF.

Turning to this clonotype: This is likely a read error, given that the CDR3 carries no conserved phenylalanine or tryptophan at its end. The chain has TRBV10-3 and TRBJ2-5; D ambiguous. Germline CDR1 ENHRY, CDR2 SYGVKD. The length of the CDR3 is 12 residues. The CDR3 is CAIIEIGETQYL. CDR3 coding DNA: TGTGCTATCATTGAGATCGGGGAGACCCAGTACTTA.